This TCR beta chain was documented in a study of cytomegalovirus exposure and HLA in healthy donors. Per germline, CDR1 SGHKS and CDR2 YYEKEE (reference sequence). The germline V and J ends were trimmed by 4 bases and 4 bases, with 11 bases remaining between them. This CDR3 is 14 amino acids long. Both 60 Vbeta primers and 13 Jbeta primers went into the PCR. Here immunoSEQ multiplex PCR was the method, and the copy in TCRdb shows in-frame clones only, minus some. The sample includes about 170,000 clones, 79% seen only once; the top ten take about 2.5%. The TCR comes from a woman in her forties or fifties in good health and CMV-seronegative. Material for sequencing was PBMCs. This chain uses TRBV5-5 with TRBJ2-2, with D tentatively TRBD2 (5 bases). The CDR3 DNA follows: TGTGCCAGCAGCCCGGGAACCGGCACCGGGGAGCTGTTTTTT. Translation: CASSPGTGTGELFF.